The source of this TCR beta chain is a study of T cells after yellow fever vaccination. TCRdb reprocessed the 5' RACE reads with MiXCR, giving one entry per CDR3 protein. In the table there are 300,000 to 450,000 distinct CDR3 sequences, roughly 8% of which are singletons. Germline V gene sequence: CDR1 MNHNS, CDR2 SASEGT. The length of the CDR3 is 14 residues. The V end was cut by 6 bases, the J end by 3 bases, with 9 bases between. The sequences come from PBMCs, collected 45 days after the first yellow fever vaccination. The chain employs TRBV6-1 and TRBJ2-6, with no clear D. This sequence was found in a man aged 18 to 29 who received the YFV17D yellow fever vaccine. The CDR3 loop reads CASRPTGGANVLTF. The DNA for the CDR3 is TGTGCCAGCAGACCGACCGGTGGGGCCAACGTCCTGACTTTC.